Shown below are 16 T cell receptor beta chains from a single sample sequenced in a study of tumor-infiltrating lymphocytes in glioblastoma multiforme. TCRB libraries came from RNA via three nested multiplex PCR rounds. MiXCR, run by TCRdb on the multiplex PCR reads, gives a single entry per CDR3 protein. The sample lists fewer than 15,000 distinct CDR3 sequences, 65% to 80% occurring once. The sequenced sample consisted of brain tumor tissue. The origin of the receptors is a male donor with glioblastoma.

V gene TRBV12-3 or TRBV12-4 combines with J gene TRBJ1-1; no clear D gene. This CDR3 is built from 13 residues. Trimming removed 6 bases at V and 1 base at J, with 9 bases between. CDR3 nucleotides: TGTGCCAGCAGGGAATTCGGGAACACTGAAGCTTTCTTT. Translating it yields CASREFGNTEAFF.

The CDR3 coding sequence is TGTGCCAGCAGCTTACGGGAGACGGTGGACACTGAAGCTTTCTTT. Amino acids: CASSLRETVDTEAFF. This chain links TRBV11-3 with TRBJ1-1; no definite D call. CDR3 length: 15 residues. V gave up 2 bases and J gave up 3 bases, with 13 bases separating them. Germline values: CDR1 SGHNT, CDR2 YENEEA.

By frequency in the sample, this clonotype is medium-sized. V is TRBV20-1 and J is TRBJ2-3, with D tentatively TRBD1 (6 bases). With 6 bases removed from V and 2 bases from J, the gap between germline ends came to 18 bases. CDR1 and CDR2 (germline): DFQATT, SNEGSKA (reference sequence). The CDR3 length is 15 residues. This CDR3 is CSAVTGHHLTDTQYF. In DNA, the CDR3 is TGCAGTGCGGTAACGGGACATCATCTCACAGATACGCAGTATTTT.

Details on this clonotype: The CDR3 end shows no conserved phenylalanine or tryptophan, and so a read error is likely. The J gene is TRBJ1-1, the V gene TRBV11-3, with D perhaps TRBD1 (6 bases). This CDR3 contains 15 residues. V was trimmed by 1 base and J by 1 base, leaving 10 bases between them. Looked up from germline, CDR1 is SGHNT and CDR2 is YENEEA. CDR3 in amino acids: CASSLGTARNTEAFI. The CDR3 DNA sequence: TGTGCCAGCAGCTTAGGGACAGCTAGGAACACTGAAGCTTTCATT.

The CDR3 DNA is TGCAGCGTTGATACTAGCGGGAACTCCTACAATGAGCAGTTCTTC. Amino acids: CSVDTSGNSYNEQFF. The chain couples TRBV29-1 to TRBJ2-1; 10 bases fit TRBD2. This CDR3 contains 15 residues. Looked up from germline, CDR1 is SQVTM and CDR2 is ANQGSEA. V was pared by 3 bases and J by 0 bases, with 2 bases of the junction left unmatched.

The chain links TRBV11-2 to TRBJ2-1; D not resolved. The CDR3 runs to 15 residues. Germline CDR1 reads SGHAT; CDR2 reads FQNNGV. V gave up 4 bases and J gave up 0 bases, with 10 bases separating them. CDR3 sequence reads: CASSSSQFSYNEQFF. The CDR3, as DNA: TGTGCCAGCAGCTCCTCCCAGTTCTCCTACAATGAGCAGTTCTTC.

Turning to this clonotype: The conserved closing phenylalanine or tryptophan is absent in this CDR3, likely reflecting a read error. The J gene is TRBJ2-3, the V gene TRBV4-1; 8 bases map to TRBD1. With 1 base clipped from V and 3 bases from J, the junction kept 12 bases outside the gene matches. The CDR3 length is 18 residues. CDR1 is MGHRA and CDR2 is YSYEKL in the germline V gene. The CDR3 loop is CASSQALMGQGATDTQYL. The CDR3 DNA follows: TGCGCCAGCAGCCAAGCTCTAATGGGGCAGGGGGCAACAGATACGCAGTATTTA.

This chain uses TRBV28 with TRBJ1-2; D not certain. Germline loops: CDR1 MDHEN, CDR2 SYDVKM. V was trimmed by 3 bases and J by 5 bases, leaving 13 bases between them. The length of the CDR3 is 14 residues. The CDR3 coding sequence is TGTGCCAGCAGTTTCCAAATAGGGTATTATGGCTACACCTTC. This sequence encodes CASSFQIGYYGYTF.

Points on this clonotype: At one of its ends the junction is not consistent with the germline gene, which may arise from a read error. The CDR3 sequence is CASSLNPTNTSKDTQYF. The CDR3 DNA reads TGTGCCAGCAGCTTAAATCCTACAAACACTAGCAAAGATACGCAGTATTTT. The genes are TRBV11-2 and TRBJ2-3, with D perhaps TRBD2 (6 bases). The CDR3 runs to 17 residues. Per the germline V gene, CDR1 is SGHAT and CDR2 is FQNNGV.

This rearrangement joins TRBV11-2 to TRBJ2-7, with a weak D call TRBD2 (5 bases). Trimming left V 5 bases short and J 2 bases short, with 10 bases between. The germline V gene encodes CDR1 SGHAT and CDR2 FQNNGV. The CDR3 has 13 amino acids. CDR3 coding DNA: TGTGCCAGCAGCCCTTGGGAGACCTACGAGCAGTACTTC. Translating gives CASSPWETYEQYF.

The chain links TRBV10-2 to TRBJ2-5; 7 positions agree with TRBD2. This CDR3 is built from 14 residues. V trimming: 0 bases; J trimming: 4 bases; junction bases outside the gene matches: 2. The germline V gene encodes CDR1 WSHSY and CDR2 SAAADI. The CDR3 spells CASSESTSTETQYF. CDR3 in DNA: TGCGCCAGCAGTGAGTCGACTAGCACAGAGACCCAGTACTTC.

At least ten counts were recorded for this clonotype. This chain joins TRBV6-1 and TRBJ2-1; 9 nucleotides agree with TRBD1. The V segment lost 1 base and the J segment 3 bases; nucleotides outside the gene matches: 1. The germline gives CDR1 MNHNS, CDR2 SASEGT. The CDR3 extends over 15 amino acids. In nucleotides, the CDR3 is TGTGCCAGCAGTGAAGGGACAGGGGACTACAATGAGCAGTTCTTC. As protein: CASSEGTGDYNEQFF.

The chain has TRBV6-1 and TRBJ1-1; D is perhaps TRBD1 (6 bases). Germline V lookup: CDR1 MNHNS, CDR2 SASEGT. There are 13 residues in the CDR3. DNA for the CDR3: TGTGTCAACAGTGAAATACAGGGCTCTGAAGCTTTCTTT. Translation gives CVNSEIQGSEAFF.

Remarks on this clonotype: This CDR3 fails to terminate in the conserved phenylalanine or tryptophan, so it likely reflects a read error. This chain connects TRBV11-3 to TRBJ2-5; 11 bases fit TRBD2. Trimming at V came to 3 bases and at J to 5 bases, leaving 5 bases not matched to a gene. This CDR3 region has 15 residues. CDR1 and CDR2 from the germline V gene are SGHNT and YENEEA. CDR3 residues: CASSLKLAGGETQYL. The CDR3 region has the DNA TGTGCCAGCAGCTTGAAGTTAGCGGGAGGGGAGACCCAGTACCTC.

V usage is TRBV4-1 and J usage is TRBJ2-5; TRBD1 matches at 7 bases. The CDR3 sequence is 18 residues long. Trimming at V came to 3 bases and at J to 8 bases, leaving 21 bases not matched to a gene. CDR1 and CDR2 from the germline V gene are MGHRA and YSYEKL. This CDR3 reads CASSHTPGRVGGRDTQYF. Written as DNA, the CDR3 is TGCGCCAGCAGCCACACGCCGGGGAGAGTAGGGGGCCGGGATACCCAGTACTTC.

In regard to this clonotype: At one boundary the junction diverges from the germline segment, which might be a read error. The chain carries TRBV6-1 and TRBJ1-5, with D possibly TRBD1 on 6 matching bases. Germline V gene sequence: CDR1 MNHNS, CDR2 SASEGT. The CDR3 contains 15 residues. The CDR3 DNA follows: TGTGCCGGCAGTTATCTGGGGACAAGCAATCAGCCCCAGCATTTT. Its translation: CAGSYLGTSNQPQHF.